This T cell receptor beta chain was recovered during a study of T cells in Graves' hyperthyroidism and ophthalmopathy. A single count supports this clonotype. The CDR3 is 16 amino acids. CDR1 is KGHDR, CDR2 SFDVKD, per germline. The junction had 13 bases not matched to a gene; V was cut back by 8 bases and J by 5 bases. Researchers took RNA transcripts and amplified the TCR beta CDR3 regions from them. The TCR CDR3 was amplified in a first-round RT-PCR using the HTBI primer set. TCRdb passed the multiplex PCR reads through MiXCR, listing each CDR3 protein once. This sample has more than 500,000 distinct CDR3 sequences; 12% to 15% occur once, and the top ten carry more than 11%. No ophthalmopathy progression within 18 months constituted stable Graves' hyperthyroidism. Criteria for exclusion of patients were uncontrolled infection, other autoimmune disease, pregnancy or lactation.

The rearrangement joins TRBV24-1 to TRBJ2-3; 9 bases line up with TRBD1. This receptor was obtained from a woman between 40 and 55 years old with Graves' hyperthyroidism. Sequenced input: blood. The CDR3 loop is CATTATPGQGQDTQYF. CDR3 bases: TGTGCCACCACCGCCACCCCGGGACAGGGCCAAGATACGCAGTATTTT.